This record concerns one T cell receptor beta chain sequence. This sample stems from a study of blood T cell repertoires in COVID-19. Study in general: The origin of the acute and convalescent COVID-19 samples was the United States, Italy and Spain.

Profiled with immunoSEQ multiplex PCR; TCRdb holds only in-frame clones, not every one. Here the sample spans roughly 190,000 clones, around nine tenths being singletons. Germline-derived CDR1 and CDR2 are SQVTM and ANQGSEA. The CDR3 has 14 amino acids. Trimming removed 6 bases from V and 7 bases from J; junction bases left unmatched: 11. This TCR derives from a man aged 50-60 years with acute or convalescent COVID-19. Sequenced material: peripheral blood. The rearrangement joins TRBV29-1 to TRBJ2-2; 7 nucleotides match TRBD2. The chain's CDR3 is CSVRGTNKYGELFF. DNA for the CDR3: TGCAGCGTGCGCGGGACTAATAAGTACGGGGAGCTGTTTTTT.